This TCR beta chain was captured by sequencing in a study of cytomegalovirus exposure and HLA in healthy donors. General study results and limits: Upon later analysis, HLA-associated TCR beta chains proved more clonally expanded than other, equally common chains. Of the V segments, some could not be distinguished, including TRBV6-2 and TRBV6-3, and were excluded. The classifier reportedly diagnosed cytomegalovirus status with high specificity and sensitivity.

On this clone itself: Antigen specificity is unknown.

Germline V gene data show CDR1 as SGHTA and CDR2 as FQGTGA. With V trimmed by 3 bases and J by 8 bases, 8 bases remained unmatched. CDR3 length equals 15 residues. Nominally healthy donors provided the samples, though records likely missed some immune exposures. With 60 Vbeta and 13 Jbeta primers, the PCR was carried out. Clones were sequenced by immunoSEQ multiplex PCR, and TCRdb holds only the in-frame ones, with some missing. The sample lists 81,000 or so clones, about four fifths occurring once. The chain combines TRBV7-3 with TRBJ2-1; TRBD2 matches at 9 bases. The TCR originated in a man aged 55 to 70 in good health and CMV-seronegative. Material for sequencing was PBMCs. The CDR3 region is CASSFRAGGRDEQFF. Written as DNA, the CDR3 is TGTGCCAGCAGCTTTAGGGCGGGGGGGCGGGATGAGCAGTTCTTC.